The 14 T cell receptor beta chains below come from one sample, sequenced in a study of T-cell reconstitution after alpha-beta-depleted transplantation in children. The TCRbeta library incorporated unique molecular identifiers. TCRdb fed the PCR reads into MiXCR, producing one record per CDR3 protein. The sample carries about 1,000,000 distinct CDR3 sequences, roughly 29% recorded once. The sequenced sample was PBMCs, mostly from graft donor cells, obtained 360 days after TCRalphabeta/CD19-depleted stem cell transplant. The receptors originated from a boy under two years old who had a stem cell transplant for SCID, so the T cells may come from the graft donor.

V and J are TRBV20-1 and TRBJ1-1; a weak D match, TRBD1 (6 bases). The V gene lost 3 bases and the J gene lost 10 bases, with 12 bases spanning the gap. Germline V gene lookup returns CDR1 DFQATT and CDR2 SNEGSKA (reference sequence). The CDR3 runs to 11 residues. The CDR3 DNA reads as TGCAGTGCTAGGCGGGGGGCTGGAGCTTTCTTT. Its protein product is CSARRGAGAFF.

The chain links TRBV4-1 to TRBJ2-7; 7 nucleotides match TRBD2. The junction had 7 bases not matched to a gene; V was cut back by 0 bases and J by 5 bases. Germline CDR1 and CDR2: MGHRA and YSYEKL. CDR3 size: 15 residues. CDR3 sequence (DNA): TGCGCCAGCAGCCAAGATCCAGCGGGGCCGGACGAGCAGTACTTC. It is translated as CASSQDPAGPDEQYF.

The chain is built from TRBV2 and TRBJ2-1, with 11 nucleotides matching TRBD1. The trim removed 6 bases at V and 8 bases at J, leaving 12 bases unmatched. Looked up from germline, CDR1 is SNHLY and CDR2 is FYNNEI. CDR3 length equals 16 residues. The CDR3, as DNA: TGTGCCAGCAGGGGCCGGTGGACAGGGGGCGGGGATGAGCAGTTCTTC. Amino acid sequence: CASRGRWTGGGDEQFF.

The chain combines TRBV25-1 with TRBJ2-7, with 9 bases that match TRBD1. Germline assignment: CDR1 MGHDK and CDR2 SYGVNS. The V segment lost 2 bases and the J segment 4 bases; nucleotides outside the gene matches: 9. The CDR3 totals 16 residues. The CDR3 DNA is TGTGCCAGCAGTGAAAGGGGGGGGACAGGGCAATACGAGCAGTACTTC. It yields the protein CASSERGGTGQYEQYF.

The chain recombines TRBV7-8 with TRBJ2-5, with 9 bases matching TRBD2. This CDR3 comprises 16 residues. Looked up from germline, CDR1 is SGHVS and CDR2 is FQNEAQ. The junction had 5 bases not matched to a gene; V was cut back by 2 bases and J by 1 base. The CDR3 protein is CASSLRRGGSQETQYF. DNA of the CDR3: TGTGCCAGCAGCTTAAGGCGGGGGGGCTCCCAAGAGACCCAGTACTTC.

The chain is built from TRBV4-2 and TRBJ2-1, with D possibly TRBD2 on 7 matching bases. Between the trimmed V and J ends, which lost 4 bases and 0 bases, there was a span of 19 bases. The CDR3 has 18 amino acids. CDR1 is LGHNA, CDR2 YNFKEQ, per germline. The CDR3 spells CASSPPLRGGSSYNEQFF. In nucleotides, the CDR3 is TGTGCCAGCAGCCCACCCCTTAGGGGGGGGAGCTCCTACAATGAGCAGTTCTTC.

This chain connects TRBV7-2 to TRBJ2-1; D call uncertain. Germline loops: CDR1 SGHTA, CDR2 FQGNSA. The CDR3 extends over 13 amino acids. Trimming cost V 4 bases and J 5 bases, with 9 bases left between them. The CDR3: CASSSGPDNEQFF. CDR3 in DNA: TGTGCCAGCAGCTCCGGACCTGACAATGAGCAGTTCTTC.

The chain has TRBV12-3 or TRBV12-4 and TRBJ2-3; 9 bases are shared with TRBD2. V shed 2 bases and J 4 bases; nucleotides not matched to a gene: 10. The CDR3 contains 17 residues. The CDR3: CASSLRFTSGSSDTQYF. The CDR3 coding sequence is TGTGCCAGCAGTTTAAGGTTCACTAGCGGGTCCTCAGATACGCAGTATTTT.

This chain joins TRBV12-3 or TRBV12-4 and TRBJ1-2; D possibly corresponds to TRBD1 (5 bases). The CDR3 consists of 17 residues. The V and J ends lost 6 bases and 0 bases respectively, with 20 bases between them. The CDR3 protein is CASSSLGAVPANYGYTF. The CDR3 bases are TGTGCCAGCAGCTCACTTGGGGCAGTCCCTGCTAACTATGGCTACACCTTC.

J is TRBJ2-7 and V is TRBV7-8, with TRBD2 as a possible D gene (7 bases). Germline lookup yields CDR1 SGHVS and CDR2 FQNEAQ. Trimming cost V 1 base and J 2 bases, with 15 bases left between them. The CDR3 sequence is 16 residues long. The chain's CDR3 is CASSLGGGRFPYEQYF. CDR3 DNA: TGTGCCAGCAGCTTAGGGGGGGGGCGATTCCCCTACGAGCAGTACTTC.

The chain uses TRBV27 and TRBJ2-7; D possibly corresponds to TRBD1 (6 bases). Deletions cut 5 bases from V and 7 bases from J, with 24 bases between. Germline V gives CDR1 MNHEY, CDR2 SMNVEV (reference sequence). This CDR3 spans 16 amino acids. In DNA, the CDR3 is TGTGCCAGCAGTCCCCAAGTCCTCAGGGGACGGTTGGAGCAGTACTTC. Translation gives CASSPQVLRGRLEQYF.

This clonotype came up a few times. The genes are TRBV29-1 and TRBJ1-4; no clear D. The CDR3 is 11 amino acids. The germline V and J ends were trimmed by 4 bases and 7 bases, with 7 bases remaining between them. In germline, CDR1 is SQVTM, CDR2 ANQGSEA. The CDR3 DNA is TGCAGCGTTGGGTTGGCTGAAAAACTGTTTTTT. This gives the protein CSVGLAEKLFF. The whole variable domain, filled in from reference TRBV29-1 and TRBJ1-4, reads SAVISQKPSRDICQRGTSLTIQCQVDSQVTMMFWYRQQPGQSLTLIATANQGSEATYESGFVIDKFPISRPNLTFSTLTVSNMSPEDSSIYLCSVGLAEKLFFGSGTQLSVL.

This chain uses TRBV5-1 with TRBJ2-5, with a tentative D call TRBD1 (5 bases). Germline V gene data show CDR1 as SGHRS and CDR2 as YFSETQ. This CDR3 comprises 13 residues. Deletions cut 6 bases from V and 7 bases from J, with 16 bases between. The chain's CDR3 is CASTPDQGGTQYF. CDR3 sequence (DNA): TGCGCCAGCACCCCGGACCAGGGTGGGACCCAGTACTTC. Supplemented by reference TRBV5-1 and TRBJ2-5, the full variable domain reads KAGVTQTPRYLIKTRGQQVTLSCSPISGHRSVSWYQQTPGQGLQFLFEYFSETQRNKGNFPGRFSGRQFSNSRSEMNVSTLELGDSALYLCASTPDQGGTQYFGPGTRLLVL.

The chain recombines TRBV7-2 with TRBJ1-1, with unresolved D. Germline V gives CDR1 SGHTA, CDR2 FQGNSA. Between the trimmed V and J ends, which lost 5 bases and 7 bases, there was a span of 14 bases. The CDR3 is made up of 13 amino acids. For the CDR3, the DNA is TGTGCCAGCAGCCCCTTTGGTATCAATGAAGCTTTCTTT. This codes for CASSPFGINEAFF.